This T cell receptor (beta chain) was documented in a study of blood T cell repertoires in acute mononucleosis (dated by TCRdb to 2020 to 2021). Background on the whole study: Convalescent samples were collected 5 to 8 months after the acute presentation, representing the memory response. Mean blood EBV load was 3.5 to 4.5 log10 genome copies per million B cells during acute infection and 2.6 at convalescence.

This clone was detected a few times. A read error likely explains this, since a far larger clone differs by one base. The same CDR3 can be traced to other DNA sequences in this sample. General conclusions and limits of the study: Just around 8.5% of the unique acute clonotypes remained in convalescence, but these persisting clonotypes accounted for most of the response, and new, diverse de novo clonotypes seemingly replaced the other acute clonotypes. Because only a fraction of each donor's blood was analyzed, sampling error might partly explain the low overlap between acute and convalescent clonotypes. With only three donors in the cohort, group averages were based on very few individuals. Both chains seemed to play a part in GLC-BM selection, with public TCRbeta motifs on BV14-BJ2 and BV20-BJ1 appearing together with a TCRalpha motif on AV5-AJ31.

The CDR3 runs 12 amino acids, cysteine and phenylalanine included. Of all the DNA, just the CDR3 is kept, 36 bases in frame from base 1. The germline V gene encodes CDR1 SQVTM and CDR2 ANQGSEA. The germline V end is reduced by 5 bases and the J end by 12 bases; junction bases left unmatched: 12. For TCR profiling, total RNA from no fewer than 8,500 sorted tetramer+ CD8 T cells was reverse transcribed into cDNA. CDR3 regions were PCR-amplified with primers annealing to V and J regions, and unique molecular identifiers were added to track templates. Profiling of the TCRalpha and TCRbeta chains was done on the immunoSEQ platform, including the sequencing and error-correction standards of that platform. The original methods were these. Clonal copy numbers were corrected for sequencing and PCR errors, and CDR3s were defined per IMGT conventions. Only productive rearrangements were analyzed, using immunoSEQ Analyzer versions 2.0 and 3.0, with gene-pairing frequencies processed further in Microsoft Excel. Circos plots were used to visualize V-J pairings, and MEME plus a custom motifSearch program were used to find CDR3 motifs. The probability of generation of TCR sequences was calculated using the OLGA algorithm. Clonotypes found at both visits were termed persistent, clonotypes found only in the acute phase were termed nonpersistent, and clonotypes found only at convalescence were termed de novo. Any amino acid clonotype used by more than one donor was defined as a public TCR. Imported from immuneACCESS, the table was reduced by TCRdb to in-frame sequences with V and J called. These copies leave out some clones; in studies compared against another copy, an unresolved V gene accounts for under half, and the cause of the remainder is not known. From that table come the V and J calls and clone size; the DNA was used to work out D and trimming. The sample table contains fewer than 2,000 clones; only one count was recorded for almost 25% of them. The top ten hold roughly 23% of the sample.

Read against the paper, the sample's time point label means: convalescence about 6 months (5-8 months) after acute presentation (visit 7). Over primary infection, the study followed CD8 T cell responses to two immunodominant EBV epitopes: BRLF1 109 (YVL-BR) and BMLF1 280 (GLC-BM). Primary EBV infection was indicated by a positive serum heterophile antibody test and EBV viral capsid antigen-specific IgM. Magnetic positive selection (MACS) was first used to enrich total CD8 T cells from PBMCs. A FACSAria III was used to sort live CD3+ CD8+ tetramer+ cells to over 90% purity. Cell sorting used a PE-conjugated tetramer carrying the BMLF1 280-288 peptide. After tetramer sorting, TCR repertoires of EBV epitope-specific CD8 T cells were deep-sequenced directly ex vivo at acute infection and at convalescence. Donors were three people aged roughly 18 to 29 with clinical acute infectious mononucleosis and laboratory evidence of primary EBV infection. Heparinized peripheral blood was collected once when donors presented clinically with mononucleosis symptoms and a second time roughly 6 months afterward. PBMCs were isolated by Ficoll-Paque density gradient centrifugation.

The rearranged segments are TRBV29-1 and TRBJ1-2, with 7 central nucleotides matching TRBD1. This clonotype was sampled from a woman younger than 30 with infectious mononucleosis caused by EBV. Sequenced here: EBV GLC epitope tetramer+ CD8+ T cells sorted from PBMCs, sampled during convalescence from infectious mononucleosis. The cell subset or site label for this specimen denotes: CD8 T cells binding tetramer with EBV BMLF1 280-288 peptide (GLC-BM). This receptor has the CDR3 CSVHGEGAGDTF. In nucleotides, the sequence is TGCAGCGTTCATGGGGAGGGGGCTGGGGACACCTTC. The full variable domain, completed from the reference TRBV29-1 and TRBJ1-2 proteins outside the CDR3, reads SAVISQKPSRDICQRGTSLTIQCQVDSQVTMMFWYRQQPGQSLTLIATANQGSEATYESGFVIDKFPISRPNLTFSTLTVSNMSPEDSSIYLCSVHGEGAGDTFGSGTRLTVV.